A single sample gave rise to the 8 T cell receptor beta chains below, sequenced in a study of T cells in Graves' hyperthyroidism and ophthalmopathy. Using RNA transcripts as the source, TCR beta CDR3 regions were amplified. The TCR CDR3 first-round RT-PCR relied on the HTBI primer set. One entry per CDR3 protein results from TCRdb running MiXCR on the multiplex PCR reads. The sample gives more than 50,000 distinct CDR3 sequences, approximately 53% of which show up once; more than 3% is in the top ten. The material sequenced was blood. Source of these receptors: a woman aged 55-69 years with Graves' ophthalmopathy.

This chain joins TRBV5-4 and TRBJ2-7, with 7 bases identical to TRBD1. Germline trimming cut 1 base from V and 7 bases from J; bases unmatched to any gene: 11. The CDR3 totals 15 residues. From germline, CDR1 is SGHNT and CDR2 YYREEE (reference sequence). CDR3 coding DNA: TGTGCCAGCAGCTTGCAAACAGGGGCCTACGCGGAGCAGTACTTC. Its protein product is CASSLQTGAYAEQYF.

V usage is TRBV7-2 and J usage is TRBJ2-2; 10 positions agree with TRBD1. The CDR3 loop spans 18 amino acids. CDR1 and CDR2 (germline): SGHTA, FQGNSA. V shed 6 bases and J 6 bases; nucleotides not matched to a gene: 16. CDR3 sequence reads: CASSPRGRDRGRPGELFF. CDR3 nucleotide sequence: TGTGCCAGCAGTCCAAGAGGGAGGGACAGGGGTAGGCCCGGGGAGCTGTTTTTT.

The CDR3: CASSEELPAGELFF. Here the CDR3 DNA reads TGCGCCAGCAGTGAGGAACTCCCCGCCGGGGAGCTGTTTTTT. The genes are TRBV10-1 and TRBJ2-2; no firm D call. Germline V gene data show CDR1 as WNHNN and CDR2 as SYGVQD (reference sequence). This CDR3 contains 14 residues. Trimming took off 2 bases at V and 6 bases at J, with 10 bases between the two ends.

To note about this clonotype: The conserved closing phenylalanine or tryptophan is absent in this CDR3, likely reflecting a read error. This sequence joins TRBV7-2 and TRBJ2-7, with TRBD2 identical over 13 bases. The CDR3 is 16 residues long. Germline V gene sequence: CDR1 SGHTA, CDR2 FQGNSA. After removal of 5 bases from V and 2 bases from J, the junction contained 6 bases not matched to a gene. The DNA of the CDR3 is TGTGCCAGCAGCATAGTAGGGACTAGCGGGGCCTACGAGCAGTACTTA. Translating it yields CASSIVGTSGAYEQYL.

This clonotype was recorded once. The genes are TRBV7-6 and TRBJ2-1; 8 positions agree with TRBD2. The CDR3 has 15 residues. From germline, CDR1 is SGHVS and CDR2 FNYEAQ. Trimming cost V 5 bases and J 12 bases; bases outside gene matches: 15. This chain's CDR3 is CASSREAAGGTLQFF. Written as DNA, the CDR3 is TGTGCCAGCAGCCGTGAGGCGGCGGGAGGAACGTTGCAGTTCTTC. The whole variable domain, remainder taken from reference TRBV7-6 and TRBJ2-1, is GAGVSQSPRYKVTKRGQDVALRCDPISGHVSLYWYRQALGQGPEFLTYFNYEAQQDKSGLPNDRFSAERPEGSISTLTIQRTEQRDSAMYRCASSREAAGGTLQFFGPGTRLTVL.

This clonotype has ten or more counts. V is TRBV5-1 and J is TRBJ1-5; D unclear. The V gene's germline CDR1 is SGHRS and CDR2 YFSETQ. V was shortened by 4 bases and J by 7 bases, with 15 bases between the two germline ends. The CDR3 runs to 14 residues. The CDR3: CASSPGAGLQPQHF. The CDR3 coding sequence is TGCGCCAGCAGCCCGGGAGCGGGTTTGCAGCCCCAGCATTTT.

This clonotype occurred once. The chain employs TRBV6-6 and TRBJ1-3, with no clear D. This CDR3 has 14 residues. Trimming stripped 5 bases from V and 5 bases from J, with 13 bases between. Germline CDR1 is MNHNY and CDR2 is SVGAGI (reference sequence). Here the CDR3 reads CASSHETARNTIYF. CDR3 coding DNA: TGTGCCAGCAGTCACGAAACTGCGAGAAACACCATATATTTT.

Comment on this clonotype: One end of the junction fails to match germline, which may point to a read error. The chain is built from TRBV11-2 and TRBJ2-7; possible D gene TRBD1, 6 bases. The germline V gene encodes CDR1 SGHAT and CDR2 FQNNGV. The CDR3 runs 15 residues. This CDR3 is CASSLGPDSSHERYF. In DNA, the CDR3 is TGTGCCAGCAGCTTAGGCCCGGACAGCTCCCACGAGCGGTACTTC. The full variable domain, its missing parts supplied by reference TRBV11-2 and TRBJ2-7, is EAGVAQSPRYKIIEKRQSVAFWCNPISGHATLYWYQQILGQGPKLLIQFQNNGVVDDSQLPKDRFSAERLKGVDSTLKIQPAKLEDSAVYLCASSLGPDSSHERYFGPGTRLTVT.